This T cell receptor (beta chain) was documented in a study of T cells in Graves' hyperthyroidism and ophthalmopathy. The study, taken as a whole, reports: A model of 13 V-J pairs discriminated ophthalmopathy from stable hyperthyroidism.

CDR1 and CDR2 (germline): GTSNPN, SVGIG (reference sequence). The CDR3 has 13 residues. Trimming cost V 2 bases and J 10 bases, with 12 bases left between them. Comment on this clonotype: Its antigen remains unknown.

Researchers amplified the TCR beta CDR3 regions from RNA transcripts. RT-PCR in the first round (using the HTBI primer set) targeted the TCR CDR3. TCRdb reprocessed the multiplex PCR reads with MiXCR, giving one entry per CDR3 protein. Of hundreds of thousands of distinct CDR3 sequences detected, under 20% appear once; the ten largest clones hold over 15%. Aged 18 to 65, the patients had hyperthyroidism that was newly diagnosed and had lasted under 2 months. This chain joins TRBV30 and TRBJ1-6, with D maybe TRBD1 (5 bases). Sequenced sample: blood. The source is a woman aged 45-60 years with Graves' hyperthyroidism that later progressed to Graves' ophthalmopathy. The CDR3: CAWSYGGRSPLHF. The CDR3 DNA reads as TGTGCCTGGAGTTACGGGGGACGATCACCCCTCCACTTT.